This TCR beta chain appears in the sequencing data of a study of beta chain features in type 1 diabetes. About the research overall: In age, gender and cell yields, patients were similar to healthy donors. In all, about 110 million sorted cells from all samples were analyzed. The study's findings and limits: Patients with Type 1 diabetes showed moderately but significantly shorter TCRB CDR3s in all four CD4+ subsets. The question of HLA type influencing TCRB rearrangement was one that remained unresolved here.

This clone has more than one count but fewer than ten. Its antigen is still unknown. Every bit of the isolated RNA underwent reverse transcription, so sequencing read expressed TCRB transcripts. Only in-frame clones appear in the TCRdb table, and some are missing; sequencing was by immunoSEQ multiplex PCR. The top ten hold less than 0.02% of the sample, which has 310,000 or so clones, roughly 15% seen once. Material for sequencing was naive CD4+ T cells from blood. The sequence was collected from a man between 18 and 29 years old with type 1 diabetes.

CDR3 residues: CASSEAGLADLQYF. The CDR3 DNA is TGTGCCAGCAGTGAAGCCGGACTAGCGGACCTCCAGTACTTC. V gene TRBV2 combines with J gene TRBJ2-5; 10 bases fit TRBD2. The V and J ends lost 0 bases and 10 bases, in that order; junction bases with no gene match: 5. Germline V gives CDR1 SNHLY, CDR2 FYNNEI. The CDR3 length is 14 residues.